This record covers a single TCR beta chain. The antigen remains unidentified. These data are taken from a study of a mutant IDH1 vaccine in newly diagnosed glioma. Study at large: With temozolomide cycles, or 4-6 weeks after radiotherapy alone, vaccination was started. Scheduled at week 35, visit V12 preceded visit V13, held at week 47.

The study, taken as a whole, reports: Top peripheral T cell clonotype shifts appeared unrelated to pseudoprogression.

This CDR3 spans 14 amino acids. The V end lost 5 bases, the J end lost 7 bases, and 13 bases lay between the germline ends. The germline gives CDR1 SGDLS, CDR2 YYNGEE. Stated time point: week 47, end of study. In every dose of vaccine, 300 ug of mutant IDH1 20-mer peptide was given alongside topical imiquimod. In every donor, the tumor was a new WHO grade 3 or 4 IDH1-mutant, ATRX-lost astrocytoma. The table came from immunoSEQ multiplex PCR; TCRdb's copy has only in-frame clones and leaves some out. The sample lists about 54,000 clones, roughly four fifths occurring once. This rearrangement joins TRBV9 to TRBJ1-6, with D uncertain. The receptor's source is a woman aged 45-65 years with glioma. Material: PBMCs, obtained from a glioma patient whose treatment included an IDH1 peptide vaccine. The CDR3 DNA sequence: TGTGCCAGCAGGCCGGGCCCCCAAAATTCACCCCTCCACTTT. Its protein product is CASRPGPQNSPLHF.